The 22 T cell receptor beta chains in this list originate from one sample, sequenced in a study of blood T cell repertoires in COVID-19 (dated by TCRdb to 2020 to 2021). Receptors were amplified or captured by the immunoSEQ multiplex PCR assay. The clones in this table, taken by TCRdb from immuneACCESS, are in-frame only. Not every clone is retained; where verified, under half of the shortfall comes from an unresolved V gene, and the cause of the rest is unknown. The sample table holds some 230,000 clones, of which 75% to 90% were seen once. The ten largest clones add up to approximately 3.8% of the sample. The sequenced material came from PBMCs or T cells enriched from blood (not recorded which). The source of these receptors is a young woman in a cohort exposed to, infected with or recovered from COVID-19 (not recorded which).

The J gene is TRBJ1-1, the V gene TRBV3-1 (or the pseudogene TRBV3-2); TRBD1 might be the D (6 bases). Germline values: CDR1 LGHDT, CDR2 YNNKEL (reference sequence). The CDR3 totals 17 residues. Trimming cost V 0 bases and J 0 bases, with 14 bases left between them. DNA of the CDR3: TGTGCCAGCAGCCAAGAACACAGGGCAGCCATGAACACTGAAGCTTTCTTT. Encoded protein: CASSQEHRAAMNTEAFF.

CDR3 sequence reads: CASSWGAGGPGELFF. The CDR3, as DNA: TGTGCCAGCAGCTGGGGGGCAGGGGGACCCGGGGAGCTGTTTTTT. The V and J genes are TRBV11-2 and TRBJ2-2; TRBD1 is a possible D gene (7 bases). V lost 4 bases to trimming and J lost 6 bases, with 15 bases between them. The CDR3 is made up of 15 amino acids. CDR1 and CDR2 from the germline V gene are SGHAT and FQNNGV.

The count of this clone is one. The V gene is TRBV7-9, the J gene TRBJ2-7, with D possibly matching TRBD2 (5 bases). Germline-derived CDR1 and CDR2 are SEHNR and FQNEAQ (reference sequence). Trimming removed 5 bases from V and 2 bases from J, with 16 bases in between. This CDR3 has 15 residues. This chain's CDR3 is CASSRFGIEAYEQYF. The CDR3 DNA follows: TGTGCCAGCAGCCGCTTCGGGATTGAAGCCTACGAGCAGTACTTC.

The CDR3 DNA reads as TGTGCCAGCAGCCAAGATAACCCCAGGGGAGCTGGGGCCAACGTCCTGACTTTC. Translating it yields CASSQDNPRGAGANVLTF. The chain couples TRBV3-1 (or the pseudogene TRBV3-2) to TRBJ2-6, with D maybe TRBD1 (6 bases). The ends were cut back, 0 bases at V and 2 bases at J, with 14 bases in the middle. In germline, CDR1 is LGHDT, CDR2 YNNKEL (reference sequence). The CDR3 is 18 residues long.

The V gene is TRBV19, the J gene TRBJ1-1; D unclear. V lost 6 bases, J lost 1 base, and 9 bases lay in between. The CDR3 extends over 13 amino acids. Germline CDR1 LNHDA, CDR2 SQIVND (reference sequence). The CDR3 is CASSIPGNTEAFF. The CDR3 region has the DNA TGTGCCAGTAGCATCCCAGGGAACACTGAAGCTTTCTTT. The variable domain in full, with the rest retrieved from reference TRBV19 and TRBJ1-1, is DGGITQSPKYLFRKEGQNVTLSCEQNLNHDAMYWYRQDPGQGLRLIYYSQIVNDFQKGDIAEGYSVSREKKESFPLTVTSAQKNPTAFYLCASSIPGNTEAFFGQGTRLTVV.

The rearrangement links TRBV28 to TRBJ1-3, with D hard to call. Looked up from germline, CDR1 is MDHEN and CDR2 is SYDVKM. V shed 4 bases and J shed 7 bases, with 5 bases lying between them. This CDR3 region has 11 residues. This CDR3 is CASSSRNTIYF. Written as DNA, the CDR3 is TGTGCCAGCAGTTCGCGGAACACCATATATTTT.

The chain recombines TRBV18 with TRBJ1-3; TRBD1 might be the D (6 bases). The germline V gene has CDR1 KGHSH and CDR2 LQKENI. The CDR3 sequence is 16 residues long. V lost 3 bases, J lost 0 bases, and 12 bases lay in between. CDR3 sequence: CASSPTGPSSGNTIYF. CDR3 bases: TGTGCCAGCTCACCTACAGGGCCCAGCTCTGGAAACACCATATATTTT.

This rearrangement joins TRBV11-3 to TRBJ1-5, with 9 bases matching TRBD1. The CDR3 is 15 residues long. Looked up from germline, CDR1 is SGHNT and CDR2 is YENEEA. Losses at the gene ends were 3 bases for V and 4 bases for J; bases not matched to a gene: 4. As DNA, the CDR3 is TGTGCCAGCAGCTTGACAGGGGGAGCAAATCAGCCCCAGCATTTT. Its translation is CASSLTGGANQPQHF. The whole variable domain, filled in from reference TRBV11-3 and TRBJ1-5, reads EAGVVQSPRYKIIEKKQPVAFWCNPISGHNTLYWYLQNLGQGPELLIRYENEEAVDDSQLPKDRFSAERLKGVDSTLKIQPAELGDSAVYLCASSLTGGANQPQHFGDGTRLSIL.

The chain joins TRBV11-2 to TRBJ2-1; the match to TRBD2 covers 7 bases. After removal of 2 bases from V and 3 bases from J, the junction contained 7 bases not matched to a gene. The CDR3 is made up of 16 amino acids. The germline V gene has CDR1 SGHAT and CDR2 FQNNGV. As DNA, the CDR3 is TGTGCCAGCAGCTTACTTACGAGCGGGGACTACAATGAGCAGTTCTTC. Its protein is CASSLLTSGDYNEQFF.

The chain combines TRBV11-2 with TRBJ2-2; D unresolved. The CDR3 has 18 amino acids. Per the germline V gene, CDR1 is SGHAT and CDR2 is FQNNGV. V was shortened by 4 bases and J by 0 bases, with 18 bases between the two germline ends. The chain's CDR3 is CASSSPGGAEANTGELFF. As DNA, the CDR3 is TGTGCCAGCAGCTCGCCGGGTGGAGCCGAGGCGAACACCGGGGAGCTGTTTTTT. The full variable domain, rest sourced from reference TRBV11-2 and TRBJ2-2, is EAGVAQSPRYKIIEKRQSVAFWCNPISGHATLYWYQQILGQGPKLLIQFQNNGVVDDSQLPKDRFSAERLKGVDSTLKIQPAKLEDSAVYLCASSSPGGAEANTGELFFGEGSRLTVL.

V usage is TRBV15 and J usage is TRBJ2-5; 10 bases are shared with TRBD2. CDR1 is LNHNV and CDR2 is YYDKDF in the germline V gene (reference sequence). The CDR3 extends over 15 amino acids. V was clipped by 3 bases and J by 4 bases; unmatched bases: 5. DNA of the CDR3: TGTGCCACCAGCAGTCAGAGCGGGGGGGGAGAGACCCAGTACTTC. It is translated as CATSSQSGGGETQYF.

The chain recombines TRBV6-1 with TRBJ1-1, with a possible D match to TRBD1 (5 bases). The length of the CDR3 is 16 residues. Germline CDR1 and CDR2: MNHNS and SASEGT. V gave up 3 bases and J gave up 4 bases, with 18 bases separating them. CDR3 in DNA: TGTGCCAGCAGTGACCTTCAAAGGGAGGGGAGCACTGAAGCTTTCTTT. Translated: CASSDLQREGSTEAFF.

The CDR3 loop reads CASSPPSSGGYEQYF. CDR3 coding DNA: TGTGCCAGCTCACCACCATCTAGCGGGGGCTACGAGCAGTACTTC. This chain links TRBV18 with TRBJ2-7; 10 positions agree with TRBD2. V trimming: 0 bases; J trimming: 3 bases; junction bases outside the gene matches: 2. Germline values: CDR1 KGHSH, CDR2 LQKENI. CDR3 size: 15 residues.

This chain joins TRBV9 and TRBJ1-6; D is possibly TRBD1 (6 bases). CDR3 length: 18 residues. V lost 3 bases, J lost 0 bases, and 16 bases lay in between. CDR1 SGDLS and CDR2 YYNGEE come from the germline V gene. The CDR3 sequence: CASSAHTGSSSYNSPLHF. The CDR3, as DNA: TGTGCCAGCAGCGCACACACAGGGAGCAGCTCCTATAATTCACCCCTCCACTTT.

The rearrangement links TRBV28 to TRBJ1-2; 9 bases match TRBD1. Germline V gene data show CDR1 as MDHEN and CDR2 as SYDVKM. Germline trimming cut 6 bases from V and 8 bases from J; bases unmatched to any gene: 13. This CDR3 has 15 residues. Here the CDR3 reads CASSQPGTGSSGYTF. CDR3 bases: TGTGCCAGCAGCCAACCCGGGACAGGGTCCTCCGGCTACACCTTC.

In this sample, this clone turned up once. Written as DNA, the CDR3 is TGTGCCAGCAGCCAGGGACTAGCGGGGAGGGATGAGCAGTTCTTC. Encoded protein: CASSQGLAGRDEQFF. V and J are TRBV7-3 and TRBJ2-1; 13 bases match TRBD2. CDR1 is SGHTA, CDR2 FQGTGA, per germline. Germline trimming cut 5 bases from V and 8 bases from J; bases unmatched to any gene: 6. This CDR3 has 15 residues.

The rearrangement uses TRBV28 and TRBJ1-5; D not certain. Germline V CDR1 and CDR2: MDHEN, SYDVKM. The CDR3 sequence is 13 residues long. V gave up 3 bases and J gave up 6 bases, with 9 bases separating them. CDR3 nucleotides: TGTGCCAGCAGTTTTCGGGTCGCTCAGCCCCAGCATTTT. Translation gives CASSFRVAQPQHF.

This chain connects TRBV7-7 to TRBJ2-2, with 7 bases fitting TRBD2. CDR1 and CDR2 (germline): SSHAT, FNYEAQ (reference sequence). The V and J ends lost 4 bases and 7 bases, in that order; junction bases with no gene match: 12. This CDR3 region has 16 residues. CDR3 nucleotides: TGTGCCAGCAGCTCCAGAACTAGCGTTGATATCGGGGAGCTGTTTTTT. This sequence encodes CASSSRTSVDIGELFF.

The genes are TRBV29-1 and TRBJ2-1, with a weak D call TRBD2 (5 bases). Germline loops: CDR1 SQVTM, CDR2 ANQGSEA. The CDR3 runs 13 residues. V lost 3 bases to trimming and J lost 1 base, with 7 bases between them. CDR3 sequence: CSVERASYNEQFF. The CDR3 DNA reads as TGCAGCGTTGAGAGGGCGTCCTACAATGAGCAGTTCTTC.

This clone has a single count. The J gene is TRBJ1-1, the V gene TRBV11-3, with 11 bases fitting TRBD1. From germline, CDR1 is SGHNT and CDR2 YENEEA. The CDR3 loop spans 14 amino acids. Trimming took 5 bases from V and 5 from J; bases not matched to a gene: 4. CDR3 region: CASSPGQGATEAFF. As DNA, the CDR3 is TGTGCCAGCAGCCCTGGACAGGGGGCGACTGAAGCTTTCTTT.

This clone showed up just once. CDR3: CASSQGLRDYEQYF. The DNA for the CDR3 is TGCGCCAGCAGCCAGGGCCTTAGGGACTACGAGCAGTACTTC. The rearrangement joins TRBV5-1 to TRBJ2-7, with TRBD1 as a possible D gene (5 bases). Deletions cut 4 bases from V and 3 bases from J, with 14 bases between. This CDR3 comprises 14 residues. The germline V gene has CDR1 SGHRS and CDR2 YFSETQ.

The chain joins TRBV19 to TRBJ1-1; 9 bases agree with TRBD1. Unmatched junction bases numbered 20, after V lost 9 bases and J lost 3 bases. This CDR3 has 18 residues. CDR1 and CDR2 (germline): LNHDA, SQIVND (reference sequence). DNA for the CDR3: TGTGCCAGCAGACCTCCCGGGACAGGGATTCGGTTCGACACTGAAGCTTTCTTT. This encodes CASRPPGTGIRFDTEAFF.